The present T cell receptor beta chain was sequenced within a study of cytomegalovirus exposure and HLA in healthy donors. A word on this clone: Its antigen remains unidentified.

This PCR relied on a set of 60 Vbeta primers and 13 Jbeta primers. Source study methods: A later analysis counted approximately 88 million unique TCR beta chains, some 10 million shared. The data were produced by immunoSEQ multiplex PCR, yet TCRdb's version contains in-frame clones alone and is incomplete. V, J and clone size were drawn from that table, and D and trimming were deduced from the DNA. In the table there are some 160,000 clones, around four fifths of which are singletons. Study-wide results and limits: The study found most TCR sequences rare, yet found some public TCRs in many donors. TCR beta V- and J-gene trimming was later associated with a missense DCLRE1C variant.

Germline V gives CDR1 PRHDT, CDR2 FYEKMQ (reference sequence). The CDR3 length is 16 residues. Deletions cut 1 base from V and 1 base from J, with 10 bases between. The J gene is TRBJ2-2, the V gene TRBV13; a possible D gene is TRBD2 (6 bases). This receptor was identified in a boy aged 2 to 10 in good health and CMV-seronegative. Source material: PBMCs. The CDR3 protein is CASSLDPGLNTGELFF. The CDR3, as DNA: TGTGCCAGCAGCTTAGACCCGGGACTGAACACCGGGGAGCTGTTTTTT.